The clone carrying this T cell receptor (beta chain) was detected once. Its antigen is unidentified. The record originates from a study of tumor-infiltrating lymphocytes in primary liver carcinoma. Both blood RNA, taken from unsorted whole blood, and germline DNA were extracted. A constant-region primer primed TCR beta cDNA synthesis from around 500 ng of total RNA. ARM-PCR was slightly modified, and three nested multiplex PCR rounds with it gave rise to the TCR beta libraries. The study ran its first two PCR rounds for around 10 cycles each, using TRBV1-TRBV30 forward primers and a C-beta reverse primer. One entry per CDR3 protein results from TCRdb running MiXCR on the multiplex PCR reads. The profile shows some 190,000 distinct CDR3 sequences, 50% to 75% of them singletons. The germline gives CDR1 MNHNS, CDR2 SASEGT. Losses at the gene ends were 6 bases for V and 3 bases for J; bases not matched to a gene: 5. This CDR3 comprises 15 residues.

Findings and caveats of the study: Top-250-clone fractions were significantly higher in tumors than in blood (p = 0.039). Without sorting, CD4+ versus CD8+ T cell repertoires were not compared.

The clonotype was recovered from a man in his forties with primary liver carcinoma and hepatitis B virus infection. The chain uses TRBV6-1 and TRBJ2-1; 10 bases are a match to TRBD2. The source material was peripheral blood. Here the CDR3 reads CASSVLAGIYNEQFF. CDR3 nucleotide sequence: TGTGCCAGCAGCGTACTAGCGGGAATCTACAATGAGCAGTTCTTC.